This T cell receptor beta chain stems from a study of regulatory T cells in long-lasting Graves disease. Whole-study findings and limits: Thyroid tissue was not sampled; only peripheral blood was.

Germline CDR1 and CDR2: SGHAT and FQNNGV. This CDR3 is built from 15 residues. The V end lost 4 bases, the J end lost 1 base, and 13 bases lay between the germline ends. This clonotype was counted ten times or more. Its target is unknown. According to the study, TCR beta libraries were built with iRepertoire HTBI primers and CDR3-region Arm-PCR. TCRdb fed the multiplex PCR reads into MiXCR, producing one record per CDR3 protein. The sample carries approximately 310,000 distinct CDR3 sequences, 18% recorded once. Time point of the sample: newly diagnosed GD, antithyroid drugs for less than 3 months. Isolated PBMC RNA provided the starting material for the TCR library.

V usage is TRBV11-2 and J usage is TRBJ1-1; D is undetermined. The sequencing used peripheral blood mononuclear cells (PBMCs), collected at new diagnosis, from a patient treated with antithyroid drugs. The source is a female donor with Graves disease. This CDR3 reads CASSSGARPNTEAFF. The DNA of the CDR3 is TGTGCCAGCAGCTCGGGAGCCAGGCCGAACACTGAAGCTTTCTTT.